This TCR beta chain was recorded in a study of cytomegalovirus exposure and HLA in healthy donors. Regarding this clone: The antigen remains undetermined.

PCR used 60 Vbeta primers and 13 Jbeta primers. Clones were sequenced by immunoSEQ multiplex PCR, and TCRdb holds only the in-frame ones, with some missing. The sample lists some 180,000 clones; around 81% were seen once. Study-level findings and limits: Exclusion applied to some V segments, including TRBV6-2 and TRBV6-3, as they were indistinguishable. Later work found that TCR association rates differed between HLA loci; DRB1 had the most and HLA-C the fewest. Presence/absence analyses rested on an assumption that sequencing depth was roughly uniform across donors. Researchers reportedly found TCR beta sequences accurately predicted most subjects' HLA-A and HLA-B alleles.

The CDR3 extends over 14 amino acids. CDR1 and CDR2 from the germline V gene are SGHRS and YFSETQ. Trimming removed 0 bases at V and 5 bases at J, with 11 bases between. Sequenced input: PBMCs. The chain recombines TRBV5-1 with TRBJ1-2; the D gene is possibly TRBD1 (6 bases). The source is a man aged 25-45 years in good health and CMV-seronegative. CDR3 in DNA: TGCGCCAGCAGCTTGGATCAGGGGCCATATGGCTACACCTTC. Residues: CASSLDQGPYGYTF.